Shown below are 21 T cell receptor beta chains from a single sample sequenced in a study of blood T cells in healthy people across ages. PCR was performed a second time for roughly 7 to 11 cycles using a sample-barcoded 5' primer and a J-beta primer mix. TCRdb independently ran MiXCR on the 5' RACE reads; one entry per CDR3 protein. The table has 1.5 million to 2 million distinct CDR3 sequences, 28% seen once. The sequencing input was blood. The receptors were gathered from a woman aged 25 to 39 in good health.

This clonotype was picked up a small number of times. The V gene is TRBV6-1, the J gene TRBJ2-7; tentatively, D is TRBD2 (6 bases). V was trimmed by 3 bases and J by 3 bases, leaving 15 bases between them. This CDR3 region has 15 residues. Per the germline V gene, CDR1 is MNHNS and CDR2 is SASEGT. CDR3 region: CASSDRREDYYEQYF. CDR3 DNA: TGTGCCAGCAGTGACCGCAGGGAGGACTACTACGAGCAGTACTTC.

As to this clonotype: A much larger clone sits a single nucleotide away, making a read error possible. The V and J genes are TRBV4-1 and TRBJ2-7; perhaps TRBD2 as D (6 bases). Trimming pared 0 bases from V and 0 bases from J, leaving 12 bases between. The CDR3 has 16 amino acids. The germline V gene encodes CDR1 MGHRA and CDR2 YSYEKL. For the CDR3, the DNA is TGCGCCAGCAGCCAAGATGCTGCGGGAAGCTCCTACGAGCAGTACTTC. Its translation: CASSQDAAGSSYEQYF.

In this sample, this clonotype turned up many times. The chain combines TRBV5-1 with TRBJ2-6, with 8 nucleotides matching TRBD1. Trimming at V came to 4 bases and at J to 2 bases, leaving 5 bases not matched to a gene. The CDR3 has 16 residues. Germline CDR1 reads SGHRS; CDR2 reads YFSETQ. CDR3 loop: CASSLQGGPGANVLTF. The CDR3 nucleotides are TGCGCCAGCAGCCTACAGGGGGGCCCTGGGGCCAACGTCCTGACTTTC.

This clonotype was counted many times. CDR3 sequence reads: CASSPGRRGIQETQYF. In DNA, the CDR3 is TGTGCCAGCAGCCCAGGTCGGAGGGGGATACAAGAGACCCAGTACTTC. V is TRBV7-2 and J is TRBJ2-5, with D perhaps given as TRBD1 or TRBD2 (6 bases each). The germline gives CDR1 SGHTA, CDR2 FQGNSA. The CDR3 loop spans 16 amino acids. V lost 5 bases and J lost 2, with 18 bases in between.

The rearrangement links TRBV13 to TRBJ2-1; no clear D. V lost 5 bases, J lost 2 bases, and 13 bases lay in between. The CDR3 loop spans 15 amino acids. Germline CDR1 PRHDT, CDR2 FYEKMQ (reference sequence). CDR3 amino acids: CASSVPLGPYNEQFF. DNA of the CDR3: TGTGCCAGCAGCGTCCCCCTGGGCCCCTACAATGAGCAGTTCTTC.

V gene TRBV11-2 combines with J gene TRBJ1-5; D remains ambiguous. The germline V and J ends were trimmed by 2 bases and 0 bases, with 11 bases remaining between them. The CDR3 loop spans 16 amino acids. Looked up from germline, CDR1 is SGHAT and CDR2 is FQNNGV. CDR3 region: CASSLTQAYSNQPQHF. As DNA, the CDR3 is TGTGCCAGCAGCTTAACACAAGCATATAGCAATCAGCCCCAGCATTTT.

V usage is TRBV30 and J usage is TRBJ2-5; TRBD2 is a possible D gene (7 bases). The DNA end favors TRBJ2-7, so the J call may be wrong. Germline CDR1 reads GTSNPN; CDR2 reads SVGIG (reference sequence). The CDR3 length is 14 residues. The DNA for the CDR3 is TGTGCCTGGAGTGTTGGGGGGGGGCCAGGCGAGCAGTACTTC. Protein: CAWSVGGGPGEQYF.

This chain connects TRBV9 to TRBJ1-2; D not resolved. Trimming pared 1 base from V and 7 bases from J, leaving 17 bases between. CDR3 length: 15 amino acids. The germline V gene has CDR1 SGDLS and CDR2 YYNGEE. Here the CDR3 reads CASSVSDPRVGGYTF. The CDR3 nucleotides read TGTGCCAGCAGCGTATCAGACCCCCGGGTGGGTGGCTACACCTTC.

Notes on this clonotype: A single base separates this from a much larger clone, so it may be a read error. The CDR3: CATSRGGSSWETQYF. CDR3 in DNA: TGTGCCACCAGCAGGGGAGGGTCGAGTTGGGAGACCCAGTACTTC. The V call is TRBV15, the J call TRBJ2-5; TRBD2 matches 7 bases. Unmatched junction bases numbered 9, after V lost 3 bases and J lost 5 bases. This CDR3 contains 15 residues. CDR1 is LNHNV, CDR2 YYDKDF, per germline (reference sequence).

Notes on this clonotype: This could be a read error, since a much larger clone is one nucleotide away. This sequence joins TRBV29-1 and TRBJ2-1; a weak D match, TRBD1 (6 bases). The CDR3 has 14 amino acids. Between the trimmed V and J ends, which lost 4 bases and 4 bases, there was a span of 14 bases. Germline CDR1 SQVTM, CDR2 ANQGSEA. CDR3 sequence: CSVVGTRGYNEQFF. Written as DNA, the CDR3 is TGCAGCGTTGTTGGGACGAGGGGGTACAATGAGCAGTTCTTC.

The V gene is TRBV10-3, the J gene TRBJ1-2, with 11 nucleotides matching TRBD1. Germline CDR1 reads ENHRY; CDR2 reads SYGVKD. The trim removed 4 bases at V and 4 bases at J, leaving 2 bases unmatched. The CDR3 is 14 amino acids. CDR3 nucleotide sequence: TGTGCCATCAGTGGGGACAGGGGGACCTATGGCTACACCTTC. This sequence encodes CAISGDRGTYGYTF.

This clonotype was counted a few times. The rearrangement uses TRBV5-6 and TRBJ2-2; 12 bases agree with TRBD2. The CDR3 has 16 amino acids. V shed 0 bases, J shed 5 bases, and the junction held 2 bases outside the gene matches. Per germline, CDR1 SGHDT and CDR2 YYEEEE. The DNA for the CDR3 is TGTGCCAGCAGCTTGGGACTAGCGGGAGTTACCGGGGAGCTGTTTTTT. Translating it yields CASSLGLAGVTGELFF.

This clonotype was picked up a small number of times. The J gene is TRBJ2-7, the V gene TRBV12-5; the D is unclear. Germline V CDR1 and CDR2: LGHNT, FRNRAP. The CDR3 totals 11 residues. The germline V and J ends were trimmed by 0 bases and 9 bases, with 6 bases remaining between them. DNA for the CDR3: TGTGCTAGTGGTTTGGTAGGTGGGCAGTACTTC. It yields the protein CASGLVGGQYF.

This clonotype has a count of ten or more. J is TRBJ2-6 and V is TRBV5-5; 7 nucleotides align to TRBD1. With V trimmed by 3 bases and J by 0 bases, 9 bases remained unmatched. The CDR3 extends over 18 amino acids. Germline values: CDR1 SGHKS, CDR2 YYEKEE (reference sequence). CDR3 nucleotide sequence: TGTGCCAGCAGCTCCACCGGACAGGTCTACTCTGGGGCCAACGTCCTGACTTTC. Residues: CASSSTGQVYSGANVLTF.

DNA of the CDR3: TGTGCCAGCAGCGGTAGTCGGTTGTCCGACAATGAGCAGTTCTTC. Protein sequence: CASSGSRLSDNEQFF. The rearrangement joins TRBV7-9 to TRBJ2-1; no firm D call. CDR1 is SEHNR and CDR2 is FQNEAQ in the germline V gene (reference sequence). This CDR3 is built from 15 residues. Trimming shortened V by 5 bases and J by 5 bases, and 16 bases separated the two germline ends.

This sequence joins TRBV12-3 or TRBV12-4 and TRBJ1-1; D not certain. This CDR3 region has 18 residues. Trimming shortened V by 2 bases and J by 3 bases, and 22 bases separated the two germline ends. CDR3 sequence reads: CASSLPTGIAGGDTEAFF. CDR3 DNA: TGTGCCAGCAGTTTACCCACCGGGATCGCAGGCGGGGACACTGAAGCTTTCTTT.

Only a few counts were recorded for this clonotype. The chain joins TRBV5-1 to TRBJ2-3, with 8 bases lining up with TRBD2. V was clipped by 3 bases and J by 4 bases; unmatched bases: 10. The CDR3 is 16 amino acids. Germline V lookup: CDR1 SGHRS, CDR2 YFSETQ. CDR3 sequence: CASSSPLPGGADTQYF. Written as DNA, the CDR3 is TGCGCCAGCAGCTCGCCCCTCCCGGGGGGGGCAGATACGCAGTATTTT. The variable domain in full, with the rest retrieved from reference TRBV5-1 and TRBJ2-3, is KAGVTQTPRYLIKTRGQQVTLSCSPISGHRSVSWYQQTPGQGLQFLFEYFSETQRNKGNFPGRFSGRQFSNSRSEMNVSTLELGDSALYLCASSSPLPGGADTQYFGPGTRLTVL.

J is TRBJ2-1 and V is TRBV4-3; a weak D match, TRBD1 (5 bases). The V and J ends lost 0 bases and 7 bases respectively, with 13 bases between them. Germline CDR1 LGHNA, CDR2 YSLEER. This CDR3 spans 15 amino acids. DNA of the CDR3: TGCGCCAGCAGCCAAGATGGAAAGGGGATGAATGAGCAGTTCTTC. Its protein product is CASSQDGKGMNEQFF.

This clonotype was observed a handful of times. This sequence joins TRBV12-3 or TRBV12-4 and TRBJ1-5; no definite D call. V was shortened by 7 bases and J by 5 bases, with 12 bases between the two germline ends. The CDR3 sequence is 13 residues long. The CDR3 protein is CASTVSVHQPQHF. CDR3 nucleotide sequence: TGTGCCAGCACCGTATCGGTACATCAGCCCCAGCATTTT.

For this clonotype: This may come from a read error, since a much larger clone is one base off. V usage is TRBV12-3 or TRBV12-4 and J usage is TRBJ1-2, with D possibly matching TRBD1 (5 bases). The CDR3 spans 15 residues. The CDR3 region is CAGSFLRDSYYGYTF. In nucleotides, the CDR3 is TGTGCCGGCAGTTTTCTTCGAGACAGCTACTATGGCTACACCTTC.

Comments on this clonotype: A much larger clonotype is one base distant, so this may be a read error. This chain uses TRBV12-3 or TRBV12-4 with TRBJ2-4; D is unclear. The CDR3 loop spans 13 amino acids. V was pared by 6 bases and J by 13 bases, with 19 bases between. The CDR3, as DNA: TGTGCCAGCAGGCAGTCAGTGAAGGATGAGCAGTACTTC. Its protein product is CASRQSVKDEQYF.